This entry features one T cell receptor beta chain sequence. Its antigen is currently unknown. Since it is a stray read in a library aimed at alpha chains, this beta chain has a size that is not meaningful. The time point: sample taken at primary tumor resection. The record originates from a study of spatial heterogeneity in lung cancer. Across the study: A unique TCR and UMI combination showed up more than ten times in raw reads, on average. Findings of the study overall: How many expanded intratumoral alpha and beta TCRs were present tracked the tumor mutation count, which was a count of nonsynonymous mutations.

TCRdb processed the 5' RACE reads anew with MiXCR; each CDR3 protein has one entry. The sample holds some 10,000 distinct CDR3 sequences, less than 5.5% seen once. This specimen was lung tumor tissue, taken at surgery. The sequence was obtained from a male donor with early-stage non-small cell lung cancer.

CDR3 residues: CANSLGGGGNQPQHF. The CDR3 DNA follows: TGTGCCAACAGTCTGGGTGGAGGAGGCAATCAGCCCCAGCATTTT. The rearrangement joins TRBV7-9 to TRBJ1-5; D is ambiguous. The germline CDR1 and CDR2 sequences are SEHNR and FQNEAQ (reference sequence). The CDR3 runs to 15 residues. The V end was cut by 10 bases, the J end by 2 bases, with 18 bases between.